Each of the 25 T cell receptor beta chains below was sequenced from the same sample in a study of T cells after yellow fever vaccination. MiXCR, run by TCRdb on the 5' RACE reads, gives a single entry per CDR3 protein. The sample has 350,000 or so distinct CDR3 sequences; 8% to 9.5% are singletons. The sample was PBMCs, taken about 41 days after the first yellow fever vaccination. These receptors came from a man in his late teens or twenties who received the YFV17D yellow fever vaccine.

This clonotype was recorded a few times. V gene TRBV5-1 combines with J gene TRBJ2-2, with a weak D call TRBD2 (6 bases). The CDR3 has 14 residues. Trimming shortened V by 4 bases and J by 6 bases, and 13 bases separated the two germline ends. CDR1 and CDR2 from the germline V gene are SGHRS and YFSETQ. CDR3: CASSRLVGPGELFF. DNA for the CDR3: TGCGCCAGCAGCCGACTAGTAGGGCCCGGGGAGCTGTTTTTT.

This clonotype came up a few times. The rearrangement uses TRBV29-1 and TRBJ2-3, with a tentative D call TRBD2 (6 bases). V lost 7 bases and J 0 bases, leaving 11 bases between the germline ends. CDR3 size: 13 residues. Per the germline V gene, CDR1 is SQVTM and CDR2 is ANQGSEA. CDR3 loop: CSAGGESTDTQYF. CDR3 nucleotide sequence: TGCAGCGCTGGCGGGGAGAGCACAGATACGCAGTATTTT.

The chain carries TRBV15 and TRBJ1-5, with D unresolved. The CDR3 has 14 residues. Germline-derived CDR1 and CDR2 are LNHNV and YYDKDF (reference sequence). Trimming took off 5 bases at V and 0 bases at J, with 8 bases between the two ends. The chain's CDR3 is CATSGSISNQPQHF. The CDR3 region has the DNA TGTGCCACCAGCGGATCCATTAGCAATCAGCCCCAGCATTTT.

This clonotype was observed a handful of times. CDR3 sequence (DNA): TGTGCCAGCAGCGGAGGGTCCTTCTCCTACAATGAGCAGTTCTTC. Amino acids: CASSGGSFSYNEQFF. V and J are TRBV11-2 and TRBJ2-1; possibly TRBD2 for D (6 bases). The CDR3 runs to 15 residues. Germline V lookup: CDR1 SGHAT, CDR2 FQNNGV. V dropped 5 bases and J dropped 0 bases, with 11 bases sitting between them.

This clonotype occurred many times. The V call is TRBV7-6, the J call TRBJ2-1; D possibly uses TRBD1 or TRBD2 (5 bases each). This CDR3 has 15 amino acids. V shed 4 bases and J shed 6 bases, with 16 bases lying between them. Looked up from germline, CDR1 is SGHVS and CDR2 is FNYEAQ. In DNA, the CDR3 is TGTGCCAGCAGCTCACCAGGGTCGGGGAGCAATGAGCAGTTCTTC. Protein sequence: CASSSPGSGSNEQFF.

The gene calls are TRBV20-1 and TRBJ2-7; D perhaps matches TRBD2 (6 bases). The V and J ends lost 1 base and 0 bases respectively, with 13 bases between them. CDR1 and CDR2 (germline): DFQATT, SNEGSKA (reference sequence). The CDR3 is 15 amino acids. The CDR3 region has the DNA TGCAGTGCTAGAGTGGCGGGGACCAGCTCCTACGAGCAGTACGTC. As protein: CSARVAGTSSYEQYV.

This clonotype appeared a few times. This chain links TRBV4-2 with TRBJ1-1; D call uncertain. Germline loops: CDR1 LGHNA, CDR2 YNFKEQ. Trimming shortened V by 0 bases and J by 0 bases, and 5 bases separated the two germline ends. This CDR3 is built from 14 residues. In nucleotides, the CDR3 is TGTGCCAGCAGCCAAGAGAGGATGAACACTGAAGCTTTCTTT. It translates to CASSQERMNTEAFF.

This clonotype was recorded many times. J is TRBJ1-1 and V is TRBV3-1, with 8 bases lining up with TRBD1. V shed 4 bases, J shed 7 bases, and the junction held 14 bases outside the gene matches. CDR3 size: 16 residues. Looked up from germline, CDR1 is LGHDT and CDR2 is YNNKEL (reference sequence). The CDR3 loop reads CASSRNEQDRGGEAFF. The CDR3 DNA reads as TGTGCCAGCAGCCGAAACGAACAAGACAGGGGTGGTGAAGCTTTCTTT.

This sequence joins TRBV7-9 and TRBJ2-5; D remains unclear. This CDR3 region has 15 residues. From germline, CDR1 is SEHNR and CDR2 FQNEAQ (reference sequence). V was clipped by 2 bases and J by 2 bases, with 12 bases between them. The CDR3 loop is CASSLSGGIQETQYF. CDR3 nucleotide sequence: TGTGCCAGCAGCTTAAGTGGCGGAATTCAAGAGACCCAGTACTTC.

This clonotype was counted ten times or more. The V and J genes are TRBV6-1 and TRBJ2-6, with no clear D. The CDR3 contains 15 residues. V was pared by 3 bases and J by 0 bases, with 6 bases between. Looked up from germline, CDR1 is MNHNS and CDR2 is SASEGT. Here the CDR3 reads CASSEKYSGANVLTF. The CDR3 region has the DNA TGTGCCAGCAGTGAGAAATACTCTGGGGCCAACGTCCTGACTTTC.

V usage is TRBV29-1 and J usage is TRBJ1-1; D perhaps matches TRBD1 (5 bases). Germline V gene lookup returns CDR1 SQVTM and CDR2 ANQGSEA. V lost 4 bases, J lost 1 base, and 7 bases lay in between. This CDR3 is 12 amino acids long. The CDR3: CSVVGQNTEAFF. The DNA of the CDR3 is TGCAGCGTTGTCGGACAGAACACTGAAGCTTTCTTT. The full variable domain, completed using reference TRBV29-1 and TRBJ1-1, is SAVISQKPSRDICQRGTSLTIQCQVDSQVTMMFWYRQQPGQSLTLIATANQGSEATYESGFVIDKFPISRPNLTFSTLTVSNMSPEDSSIYLCSVVGQNTEAFFGQGTRLTVV.

This clonotype was counted a few times. J is TRBJ1-5 and V is TRBV7-8, with 8 positions matching TRBD1. This CDR3 is built from 15 residues. The trim removed 3 bases at V and 5 bases at J, leaving 6 bases unmatched. Per the germline V gene, CDR1 is SGHVS and CDR2 is FQNEAQ. DNA of the CDR3: TGTGCCAGCAGCTTGGGACAGGTGCTTCATCAGCCCCAGCATTTT. Translation: CASSLGQVLHQPQHF. Looking up the rest from reference TRBV7-8 and TRBJ1-5 gives the full variable domain: GAGVSQSPRYKVAKRGQDVALRCDPISGHVSLFWYQQALGQGPEFLTYFQNEAQLDKSGLPSDRFFAERPEGSVSTLKIQRTQQEDSAVYLCASSLGQVLHQPQHFGDGTRLSIL.

This clonotype has only a few counts. The V gene is TRBV13, the J gene TRBJ1-2; tentatively, D is TRBD1 (5 bases). Germline V gene data show CDR1 as PRHDT and CDR2 as FYEKMQ (reference sequence). V was cut by 3 bases and J by 2 bases, with 13 bases left in between. CDR3 length: 15 amino acids. CDR3 amino acids: CASSFRQISNYGYTF. For the CDR3, the DNA is TGTGCCAGCAGCTTTAGACAGATATCCAACTATGGCTACACCTTC.

This clonotype was picked up many times. The chain uses TRBV18 and TRBJ2-3; tentatively, D is TRBD2 (5 bases). The germline V gene has CDR1 KGHSH and CDR2 LQKENI. CDR3 length: 17 amino acids. Trimming stripped 0 bases from V and 0 bases from J, with 13 bases between. CDR3 loop: CASSPPGPGVSTDTQYF. The DNA for the CDR3 is TGTGCCAGCTCACCACCTGGCCCCGGGGTTAGCACAGATACGCAGTATTTT.

The sample holds a few counts of this clonotype. The rearrangement links TRBV28 to TRBJ2-5; the match to TRBD1 covers 7 bases. CDR1 is MDHEN, CDR2 SYDVKM, per germline. V was clipped by 8 bases and J by 2 bases; unmatched bases: 17. This CDR3 spans 17 amino acids. The CDR3 protein is CASRTGYLQALQETQYF. CDR3 bases: TGTGCCAGCCGGACAGGATATCTTCAAGCGTTACAAGAGACCCAGTACTTC. Supplemented by reference TRBV28 and TRBJ2-5, the full variable domain reads DVKVTQSSRYLVKRTGEKVFLECVQDMDHENMFWYRQDPGLGLRLIYFSYDVKMKEKGDIPEGYSVSREKKERFSLILESASTNQTSMYLCASRTGYLQALQETQYFGPGTRLLVL.

This clonotype was seen many times. The chain combines TRBV11-2 with TRBJ1-2; TRBD1 agrees at 7 bases. Germline lookup yields CDR1 SGHAT and CDR2 FQNNGV. Trimming at V came to 4 bases and at J to 8 bases, leaving 10 bases not matched to a gene. This CDR3 region has 14 residues. The CDR3 is CASSSLTDRPGYTF. DNA for the CDR3: TGTGCCAGCAGCTCGCTAACGGACAGGCCAGGCTACACCTTC.

The V call is TRBV12-3 or TRBV12-4, the J call TRBJ1-4; TRBD1 is a possible D gene (5 bases). V was trimmed by 5 bases and J by 5 bases, leaving 18 bases between them. The CDR3 sequence is 16 residues long. This CDR3 reads CASSQNRQLGNEKLFF. The CDR3 nucleotides are TGTGCCAGCAGTCAAAACAGACAGCTCGGGAATGAAAAACTGTTTTTT.

The chain couples TRBV29-1 to TRBJ1-1; TRBD1 matches at 9 bases. There are 11 residues in the CDR3. Germline V gene data show CDR1 as SQVTM and CDR2 as ANQGSEA. V lost 7 bases, J lost 10 bases, and 7 bases stayed unmatched. Here the CDR3 reads CSAEQGARAFF. For the CDR3, the DNA is TGCAGCGCAGAACAGGGGGCGAGAGCTTTCTTT.

This CDR3 reads CSVYPNGQDGYTF. The CDR3, as DNA: TGCAGCGTCTACCCCAATGGACAGGATGGCTACACCTTC. The gene calls are TRBV29-1 and TRBJ1-2; TRBD1 matches 7 bases. The J segment lost 6 bases and the V segment lost 6 bases, leaving 10 bases of the junction unmatched. Germline lookup yields CDR1 SQVTM and CDR2 ANQGSEA. This CDR3 region has 13 residues. Supplemented by reference TRBV29-1 and TRBJ1-2, the full variable domain reads SAVISQKPSRDICQRGTSLTIQCQVDSQVTMMFWYRQQPGQSLTLIATANQGSEATYESGFVIDKFPISRPNLTFSTLTVSNMSPEDSSIYLCSVYPNGQDGYTFGSGTRLTVV.

The chain combines TRBV4-1 with TRBJ2-1; D assignment may be TRBD1 or TRBD2 (6 bases each). The germline V gene has CDR1 MGHRA and CDR2 YSYEKL. V shed 8 bases and J shed 0 bases, with 14 bases lying between them. This CDR3 has 15 amino acids. The CDR3 region has the DNA TGCGCCAGCTCCCCGCCGGGGGCCTCCTACAATGAGCAGTTCTTC. Translating gives CASSPPGASYNEQFF.

The chain combines TRBV7-2 with TRBJ2-3; 7 positions agree with TRBD1. The length of the CDR3 is 16 residues. With V trimmed by 4 bases and J by 0 bases, 7 bases remained unmatched. Germline CDR1 is SGHTA and CDR2 is FQGNSA. In DNA, the CDR3 is TGTGCCAGCAGCTCCCAGGGACAGCCGAGCACAGATACGCAGTATTTT. Its protein product is CASSSQGQPSTDTQYF.

There are a few counts of this clonotype. The rearrangement joins TRBV12-3 or TRBV12-4 to TRBJ1-2; D remains ambiguous. This CDR3 has 11 amino acids. V was shortened by 10 bases and J by 2 bases, with 8 bases between the two germline ends. This CDR3 is CATDWNYGYTF. CDR3 nucleotide sequence: TGTGCCACCGACTGGAACTATGGCTACACCTTC.

This clonotype has more than one count but fewer than ten. The chain uses TRBV7-2 and TRBJ2-7; the D gene is possibly TRBD2 (6 bases). The CDR3 contains 16 residues. Germline assignment: CDR1 SGHTA and CDR2 FQGNSA. Trimming left V 1 base short and J 7 bases short, with 20 bases between. For the CDR3, the DNA is TGTGCCAGCAGCTTAGGAAGCAGGGCTCTTCGGGGGGAGCAGTACTTC. It codes for CASSLGSRALRGEQYF. The full variable domain, rest sourced from reference TRBV7-2 and TRBJ2-7, is GAGVSQSPSNKVTEKGKDVELRCDPISGHTALYWYRQSLGQGLEFLIYFQGNSAPDKSGLPSDRFSAERTGGSVSTLTIQRTQQEDSAVYLCASSLGSRALRGEQYFGPGTRLTVT.

The J gene is TRBJ2-4, the V gene TRBV9; D remains unclear. The ends were cut back, 3 bases at V and 7 bases at J, with 8 bases in the middle. In germline, CDR1 is SGDLS, CDR2 YYNGEE. This CDR3 comprises 12 residues. The CDR3 loop is CASSGMENIQYF. The CDR3 DNA sequence: TGTGCCAGCAGCGGAATGGAGAACATTCAGTACTTC.

The chain employs TRBV5-1 and TRBJ2-5; no clear D gene. Per germline, CDR1 SGHRS and CDR2 YFSETQ. The CDR3 runs to 13 residues. Trimming cost V 9 bases and J 3 bases, with 15 bases left between them. CDR3 DNA sequence: TGCGCCAACGGGCAATCTGGGAAAGAGACCCAGTACTTC. Translating it yields CANGQSGKETQYF.